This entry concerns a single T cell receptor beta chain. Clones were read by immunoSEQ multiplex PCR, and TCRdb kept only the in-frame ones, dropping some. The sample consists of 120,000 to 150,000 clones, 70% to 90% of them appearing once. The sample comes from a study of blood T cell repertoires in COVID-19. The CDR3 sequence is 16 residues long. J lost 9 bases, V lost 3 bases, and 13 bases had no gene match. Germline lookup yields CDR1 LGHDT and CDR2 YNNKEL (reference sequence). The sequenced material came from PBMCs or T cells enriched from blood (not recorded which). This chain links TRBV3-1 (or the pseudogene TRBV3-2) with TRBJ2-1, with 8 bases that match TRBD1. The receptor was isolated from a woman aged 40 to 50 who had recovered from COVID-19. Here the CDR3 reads CASSHGAAQGATEQFF. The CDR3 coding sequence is TGTGCCAGCAGCCATGGGGCGGCGCAGGGGGCTACTGAGCAGTTCTTC.